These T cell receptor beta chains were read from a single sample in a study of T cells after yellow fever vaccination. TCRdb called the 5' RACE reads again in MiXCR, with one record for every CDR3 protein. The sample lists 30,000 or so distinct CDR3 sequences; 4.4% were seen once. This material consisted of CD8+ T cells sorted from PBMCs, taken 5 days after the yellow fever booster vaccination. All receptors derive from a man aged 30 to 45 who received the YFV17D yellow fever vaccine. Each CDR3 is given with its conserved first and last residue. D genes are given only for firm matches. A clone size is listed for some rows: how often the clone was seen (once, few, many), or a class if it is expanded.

cdr3_nt: TGCAGCGTTGTGGGGCCACCGGGACTAGTTAATAATGAGCAGTTCTTC
cdr3_aa: CSVVGPPGLVNNEQFF
clone_size: many
cdr3_length: 16
j_call: TRBJ2-1
v_call: TRBV29-1
d_call: TRBD2

cdr3_nt: TGTGCCAGCAGTTTAGGGTCTACAGCAACCATAGACGAGCAGTACTTC
cdr3_aa: CASSLGSTATIDEQYF
clone_size: .
cdr3_length: 16
j_call: TRBJ2-7
v_call: TRBV12-3/TRBV12-4
d_call: .

cdr3_nt: TGTGCCAGCAGCACCGGGACTAGCGGGAAAGAGACCCAGTACTTC
cdr3_aa: CASSTGTSGKETQYF
clone_size: many
cdr3_length: 15
j_call: TRBJ2-5
v_call: TRBV5-6
d_call: TRBD2

cdr3_nt: TGTGCCAGCAGTTTTTGGGGCTACGAGCAGTACTTC
cdr3_aa: CASSFWGYEQYF
clone_size: many
cdr3_length: 12
j_call: TRBJ2-7
v_call: TRBV12-3/TRBV12-4
d_call: .

cdr3_nt: TGTGCCAGCAGCCCCATCGGACAGGGGAGCTATGGCTACACCTTC
cdr3_aa: CASSPIGQGSYGYTF
clone_size: medium-sized
cdr3_length: 15
j_call: TRBJ1-2
v_call: TRBV7-6
d_call: TRBD1

cdr3_nt: TGTGCCTGGAGTAAAGAGGATGGCTACACCTTC
cdr3_aa: CAWSKEDGYTF
clone_size: few
cdr3_length: 11
j_call: TRBJ1-2
v_call: TRBV30
d_call: .

cdr3_nt: TGTGCCAGCAGTCCAGGGCCGAACACTGAAGCTTTCTTT
cdr3_aa: CASSPGPNTEAFF
clone_size: many
cdr3_length: 13
j_call: TRBJ1-1
v_call: TRBV6-1
d_call: .

cdr3_nt: TGTGCCAGTAGTATGCCGGGACAGGGGACCTACGAGCAGTACTTC
cdr3_aa: CASSMPGQGTYEQYF
clone_size: .
cdr3_length: 15
j_call: TRBJ2-7
v_call: TRBV19
d_call: TRBD1

cdr3_nt: TGTGCCAGCAGCGTAGGCGGAAACACCATATATTTT
cdr3_aa: CASSVGGNTIYF
clone_size: many
cdr3_length: 12
j_call: TRBJ1-3
v_call: TRBV9
d_call: .

cdr3_nt: TGTGCCACCAGCAGAGATATAGGGACAGTGGACCACGAGCAGTACTTC
cdr3_aa: CATSRDIGTVDHEQYF
clone_size: many
cdr3_length: 16
j_call: TRBJ2-7
v_call: TRBV15
d_call: TRBD1

cdr3_nt: TGTGCCAGCAGCCGACCGCTCTCCTACGAGCAGTACTTC
cdr3_aa: CASSRPLSYEQYF
clone_size: many
cdr3_length: 13
j_call: TRBJ2-7
v_call: TRBV14
d_call: .